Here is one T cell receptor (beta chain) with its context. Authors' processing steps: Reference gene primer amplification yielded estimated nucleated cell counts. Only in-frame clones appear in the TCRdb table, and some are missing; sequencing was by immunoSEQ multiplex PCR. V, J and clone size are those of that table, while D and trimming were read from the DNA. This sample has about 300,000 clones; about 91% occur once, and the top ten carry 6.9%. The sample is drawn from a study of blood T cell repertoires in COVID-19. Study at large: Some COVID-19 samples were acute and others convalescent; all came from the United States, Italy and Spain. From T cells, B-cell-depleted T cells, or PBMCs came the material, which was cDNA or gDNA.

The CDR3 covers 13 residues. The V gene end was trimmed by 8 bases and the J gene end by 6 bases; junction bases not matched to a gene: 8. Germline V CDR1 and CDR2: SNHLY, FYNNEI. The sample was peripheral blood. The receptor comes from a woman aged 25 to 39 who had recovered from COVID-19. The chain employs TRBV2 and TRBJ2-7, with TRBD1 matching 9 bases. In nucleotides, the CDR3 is TGTGCCAGCGAGTCGGACAGGGGTTTCGAGCAGTACTTC. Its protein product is CASESDRGFEQYF.